Described below is a single T cell receptor (beta chain) sequence and its context. Its binding antigen is unknown. No base qualities exist here, and no much larger clone lies one base off it. From cysteine to phenylalanine, the CDR3 is 16 amino acids long. The read is trimmed to its CDR3 DNA, 48 bases read in frame from base 1. Looking up the germline V gene (reference sequence) yields CDR1 DFQATT and CDR2 SNEGSKA. Relative to germline, V is missing 5 bases and J is missing 3 bases, with 15 bases of the junction outside any gene match. The treatment or condition label on this specimen signifies: allogeneic hematopoietic cell transplantation with graft depleted of TCRalphabeta T cells and CD19 B cells. The children who served as transplant recipients had been given grafts of TCRalphabeta/CD19-depleted allogeneic hematopoietic cells. The library was generated by PCR. Sequencing used an Illumina HiSeq 2500. To normalize quantification of the TCRbeta repertoire, the TCR libraries were built with molecular barcoding that relied on unique molecular identifiers. The public sequencing data were trimmed at Q25 with fastp and processed into clonotypes with MiXCR by TCRdb, which kept only in-frame beta chains. CDR3 protein duplicates are merged, each entry listing the most common genes and DNA. Here the sample has a few hundred thousand distinct CDR3 sequences; around 13% occur a single time. The ten largest clones represent around 2.2% of the sample.

The data were obtained in a study of T-cell reconstitution after alpha-beta-depleted transplantation in children (dated by TCRdb to the mid-2010s). About the full investigation: Using TCR repertoire profiling, the study followed T-cell immune reconstitution in a quantitative way in children after TCRalphabeta/CD19-depleted allogeneic hematopoietic cell transplantation. What the work shows at the level of the full study, not this receptor alone: In some patients, the high TCRbeta diversity seen at day 60 was put down to recipient T cells and intrathymic progenitors that had survived conditioning. Apparently early alphabetaT-cell count recovery about two months after transplant reportedly relied on only several hundred rapidly expanded clones derived from non-depleted graft cells. Over subsequent months, a decline in hyperexpanded clone frequencies was noted, and after one year, T-cell counts and TCRbeta diversity were mostly ascribed to newly produced T cells.

The sequence derives from a male patient under 18 who had a stem cell transplant for acute myeloid leukemia, so the T cells may come from the graft donor. The chain is encoded by TRBV20-1 joined to TRBJ2-7, and 8 junctional nucleotides match TRBD1. The sequencing here drew on PBMCs, mostly from graft donor cells, taken 360 days after TCRalphabeta/CD19-depleted stem cell transplant. The nucleotide sequence reads TGCAGTGCTCCCGCCCCGCTGGGACAGGCAATCTACGAGCAGTACTTC. It is translated as CSAPAPLGQAIYEQYF.